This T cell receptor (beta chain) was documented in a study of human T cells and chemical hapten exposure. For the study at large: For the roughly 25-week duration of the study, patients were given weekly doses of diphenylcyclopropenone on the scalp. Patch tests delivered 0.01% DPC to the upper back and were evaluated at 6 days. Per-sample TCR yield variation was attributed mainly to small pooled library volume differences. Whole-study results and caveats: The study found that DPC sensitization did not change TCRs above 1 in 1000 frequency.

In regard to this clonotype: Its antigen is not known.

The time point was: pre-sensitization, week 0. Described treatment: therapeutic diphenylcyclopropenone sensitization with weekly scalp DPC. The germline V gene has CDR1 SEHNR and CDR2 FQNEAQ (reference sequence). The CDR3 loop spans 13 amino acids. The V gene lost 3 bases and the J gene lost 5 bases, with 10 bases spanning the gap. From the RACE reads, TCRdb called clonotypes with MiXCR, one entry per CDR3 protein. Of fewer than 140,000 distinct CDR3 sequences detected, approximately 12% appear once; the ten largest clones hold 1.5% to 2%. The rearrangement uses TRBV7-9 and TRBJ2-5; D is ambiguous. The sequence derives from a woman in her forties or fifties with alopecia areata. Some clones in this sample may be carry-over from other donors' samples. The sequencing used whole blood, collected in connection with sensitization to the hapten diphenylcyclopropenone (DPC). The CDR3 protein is CASSFVAGETQYF. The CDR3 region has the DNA TGTGCCAGCAGCTTCGTAGCTGGGGAGACCCAGTACTTC.